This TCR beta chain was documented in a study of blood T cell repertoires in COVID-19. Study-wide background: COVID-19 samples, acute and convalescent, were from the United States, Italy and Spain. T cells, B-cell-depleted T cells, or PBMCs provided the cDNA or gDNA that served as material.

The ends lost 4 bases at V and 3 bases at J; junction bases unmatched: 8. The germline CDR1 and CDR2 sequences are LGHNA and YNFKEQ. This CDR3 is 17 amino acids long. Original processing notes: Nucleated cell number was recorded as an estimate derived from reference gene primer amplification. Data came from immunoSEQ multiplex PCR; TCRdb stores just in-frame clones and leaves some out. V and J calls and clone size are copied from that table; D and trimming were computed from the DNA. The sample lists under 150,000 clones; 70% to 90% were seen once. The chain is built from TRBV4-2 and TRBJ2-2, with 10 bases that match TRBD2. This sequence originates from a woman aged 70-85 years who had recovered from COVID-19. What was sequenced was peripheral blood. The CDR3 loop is CASSPRSGGADTGELFF. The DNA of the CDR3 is TGTGCCAGCAGCCCCCGCAGCGGGGGGGCCGACACCGGGGAGCTGTTTTTT.